This passage covers 19 T cell receptor beta chains from one sample sequenced in a study of blood T cell repertoires in COVID-19. Generated by immunoSEQ multiplex PCR, the TCRdb table keeps only in-frame clones and is missing some. The sample contains tens of thousands of clones, 65% to 85% of which appear only once. Sequencing was done on a sample of peripheral blood. These receptor sequences come from a human donor in a cohort sampled during active COVID-19.

The chain recombines TRBV19 with TRBJ1-4, with no clear D. This CDR3 spans 11 amino acids. Per germline, CDR1 LNHDA and CDR2 SQIVND (reference sequence). Trimming removed 2 bases from V and 8 bases from J, with 3 bases in between. The CDR3 sequence is CASSILEKLFF. The CDR3 DNA reads as TGTGCCAGTAGTATACTCGAAAAACTGTTTTTT.

This rearrangement joins TRBV30 to TRBJ1-4; D is perhaps TRBD1 (6 bases). Germline V lookup: CDR1 GTSNPN, CDR2 SVGIG (reference sequence). The V gene lost 4 bases and the J gene lost 5 bases, with 14 bases spanning the gap. The CDR3 runs to 14 residues. The CDR3 DNA reads TGTGCCTGGAATTTGGACACAGGGAATGAAAAACTGTTTTTT. This sequence encodes CAWNLDTGNEKLFF. Drawing the rest from reference TRBV30 and TRBJ1-4, the complete variable domain is SQTIHQWPATLVQPVGSPLSLECTVEGTSNPNLYWYRQAAGRGLQLLFYSVGIGQISSEVPQNLSASRPQDRQFILSSKKLLLSDSGFYLCAWNLDTGNEKLFFGSGTQLSVL.

This clone was seen a few times. The J gene is TRBJ1-3, the V gene TRBV19, with 12 bases lining up with TRBD1. Trimming at V came to 3 bases and at J to 7 bases, leaving 7 bases not matched to a gene. CDR1 and CDR2 (germline): LNHDA, SQIVND (reference sequence). This CDR3 has 16 residues. DNA of the CDR3: TGTGCCAGTAGTATTTCCGGGACAGGGGGCACCAACACCATATATTTT. Residues: CASSISGTGGTNTIYF.

The chain recombines TRBV28 with TRBJ1-5; 7 bases line up with TRBD1. The CDR3 is 15 residues long. The V gene's germline CDR1 is MDHEN and CDR2 SYDVKM. V lost 5 bases and J lost 5; bases outside the gene matches: 9. CDR3 residues: CASSRSDRVDQPQHF. The DNA for the CDR3 is TGTGCCAGCAGTCGATCCGACAGGGTCGATCAGCCCCAGCATTTT.

V gene TRBV6-5 combines with J gene TRBJ2-3; possibly TRBD2 for D (7 bases). The V gene's germline CDR1 is MNHEY and CDR2 SVGAGI. The CDR3 runs 14 residues. V dropped 2 bases and J dropped 6 bases, with 12 bases sitting between them. The CDR3 here is CASSYGGARDTQYF. CDR3 DNA sequence: TGTGCCAGCAGTTACGGGGGGGCTAGGGATACGCAGTATTTT.

The rearrangement uses TRBV20-1 and TRBJ1-1; D call uncertain. Between the trimmed V and J ends, which lost 4 bases and 1 base, there was a span of 4 bases. Looked up from germline, CDR1 is DFQATT and CDR2 is SNEGSKA (reference sequence). The CDR3 sequence is 11 residues long. CDR3: CSAIGNTEAFF. CDR3 nucleotides: TGCAGTGCTATCGGGAACACTGAAGCTTTCTTT.

V and J are TRBV7-8 and TRBJ2-7; TRBD1 matches 8 bases. The CDR3 spans 16 residues. CDR1 is SGHVS and CDR2 is FQNEAQ in the germline V gene. V trimming: 3 bases; J trimming: 4 bases; junction bases outside the gene matches: 11. CDR3 bases: TGTGCCAGCAGCTTCATAGGAAGACAGGGGAGTTACGAGCAGTACTTC. Encoded protein: CASSFIGRQGSYEQYF.

The CDR3 protein is CASSIDQDRTYTF. The CDR3 coding sequence is TGTGCCAGTAGTATAGATCAGGACAGGACCTACACCTTC. This sequence joins TRBV19 and TRBJ1-2, with 7 bases lining up with TRBD1. Per germline, CDR1 LNHDA and CDR2 SQIVND (reference sequence). V dropped 0 bases and J dropped 10; count of bases not matched to a gene: 5. The CDR3 contains 13 residues. Complete variable domain (other parts from reference TRBV19 and TRBJ1-2): DGGITQSPKYLFRKEGQNVTLSCEQNLNHDAMYWYRQDPGQGLRLIYYSQIVNDFQKGDIAEGYSVSREKKESFPLTVTSAQKNPTAFYLCASSIDQDRTYTFGSGTRLTVV.

The chain recombines TRBV9 with TRBJ2-3; perhaps TRBD2 as D (6 bases). Germline lookup yields CDR1 SGDLS and CDR2 YYNGEE. This CDR3 comprises 14 residues. The ends were cut back, 0 bases at V and 6 bases at J, with 11 bases in the middle. Here the CDR3 DNA reads TGTGCCAGCAGCGTAGTAGGAGGGGACGATACGCAGTATTTT. Residues: CASSVVGGDDTQYF.

Written as DNA, the CDR3 is TGTGCCAGCAGCTTAGCGGGCTTGTGGGGGGGACTCGCAGATACGCAGTATTTT. Amino acid sequence: CASSLAGLWGGLADTQYF. V and J are TRBV7-2 and TRBJ2-3; 7 nucleotides line up with TRBD2. CDR3 length equals 18 residues. Germline CDR1 SGHTA, CDR2 FQGNSA. J was trimmed by 4 bases and V by 0 bases; bases with no gene match: 13.

The genes are TRBV9 and TRBJ2-5; 10 nucleotides agree with TRBD2. CDR1 SGDLS and CDR2 YYNGEE come from the germline V gene. The CDR3 has 14 amino acids. With V trimmed by 3 bases and J by 6 bases, 5 bases remained unmatched. CDR3 protein: CASSGLAGAQTQYF. The DNA for the CDR3 is TGTGCCAGCAGCGGGCTAGCGGGGGCACAGACCCAGTACTTC.

The chain combines TRBV3-1 (or the pseudogene TRBV3-2) with TRBJ2-1; 12 nucleotides line up with TRBD2. The CDR3 is 16 residues long. Germline V gene data show CDR1 as LGHDT and CDR2 as YNNKEL (reference sequence). V shed 3 bases and J 9 bases; nucleotides not matched to a gene: 9. The DNA for the CDR3 is TGTGCCAGCAGCCAGCAGCTAGCGGGGGGGCGGAGTGAGCAGTTCTTC. Protein sequence: CASSQQLAGGRSEQFF.

V usage is TRBV18 and J usage is TRBJ2-7; TRBD1 aligns across 12 bases. The CDR3 spans 17 residues. Germline CDR1 KGHSH, CDR2 LQKENI. The junction had 15 bases not matched to a gene; V was cut back by 3 bases and J by 9 bases. The CDR3, as DNA: TGTGCCAGCTCACCCATACAAACCGGGACAGGGGGCATCGGGCAGTACTTC. Protein: CASSPIQTGTGGIGQYF.

The V and J genes are TRBV7-2 and TRBJ2-3; 10 bases map to TRBD2. The germline gives CDR1 SGHTA, CDR2 FQGNSA. The CDR3 contains 13 residues. V trimming: 2 bases; J trimming: 10 bases; junction bases outside the gene matches: 3. CDR3 sequence (DNA): TGTGCCAGCAGCTTAAAGCGGGGGGGACCGCAGTATTTT. This translates into CASSLKRGGPQYF. The variable domain in full, completed from reference TRBV7-2 and TRBJ2-3, reads GAGVSQSPSNKVTEKGKDVELRCDPISGHTALYWYRQSLGQGLEFLIYFQGNSAPDKSGLPSDRFSAERTGGSVSTLTIQRTQQEDSAVYLCASSLKRGGPQYFGPGTRLTVL.

The chain joins TRBV27 to TRBJ2-1, with TRBD2 matching 8 bases. Germline loops: CDR1 MNHEY, CDR2 SMNVEV (reference sequence). Unmatched junction bases numbered 2, after V lost 3 bases and J lost 7 bases. The CDR3 contains 13 residues. The DNA of the CDR3 is TGTGCCAGCAGTTTCGCGGGGGGAAATGAGCAGTTCTTC. Amino acids: CASSFAGGNEQFF.

The J gene is TRBJ2-1, the V gene TRBV5-1; 15 nucleotides agree with TRBD2. In germline, CDR1 is SGHRS, CDR2 YFSETQ. The CDR3 extends over 18 amino acids. Germline trimming cut 0 bases from V and 7 bases from J; bases unmatched to any gene: 8. DNA of the CDR3: TGCGCCAGCAGCTTGGTGGCGGCGGGACTAGCGGGGGGTAATGAGCAGTTCTTC. Protein sequence: CASSLVAAGLAGGNEQFF.

This chain joins TRBV28 and TRBJ2-7, with 7 bases matching TRBD2. Looked up from germline, CDR1 is MDHEN and CDR2 is SYDVKM. The V and J ends lost 3 bases and 5 bases, in that order; junction bases with no gene match: 4. CDR3 length equals 13 residues. This CDR3 reads CASSLGGRDEQYF. Here the CDR3 DNA reads TGTGCCAGCAGTTTGGGAGGGCGGGACGAGCAGTACTTC.

The chain combines TRBV5-1 with TRBJ2-2; D is perhaps TRBD1 (6 bases). V lost 1 base and J lost 1, with 14 bases in between. The V gene's germline CDR1 is SGHRS and CDR2 YFSETQ. CDR3 size: 17 residues. The CDR3 is CASSLKGLTGNTGELFF. The CDR3 DNA is TGCGCCAGCAGCTTGAAGGGGCTGACAGGGAACACCGGGGAGCTGTTTTTT.

The CDR3 sequence: CASSLYNLGGNEQFF. The CDR3 region has the DNA TGTGCCAGCAGCTTGTACAACCTCGGGGGGAATGAGCAGTTCTTC. This rearrangement joins TRBV5-6 to TRBJ2-1, with 7 bases lining up with TRBD2. CDR3 length equals 15 residues. The J segment lost 7 bases and the V segment lost 1 base, leaving 8 bases of the junction unmatched. Germline V gene sequence: CDR1 SGHDT, CDR2 YYEEEE.